This T cell receptor beta chain emerged from a study of siplizumab effects on memory and regulatory T cells. Study-level results: Memory cells seemed less diverse than naive T cells, which also seemed major contributors to the alloresponse. Of the proliferating CD4+ or CD8+ clones, roughly 75-97% lacked a naive or memory phenotype that could be assigned.

Remarks on this clone: Its target is not known.

Data came from immunoSEQ multiplex PCR; TCRdb stores just in-frame clones and leaves some out. The sample holds roughly 100,000 clones; approximately 94% are singletons and the top ten take 0.25% to 0.35%. This clonotype originated in a human donor in good health. Sequences were obtained from CD4+ T cells sorted from blood.

The CDR3 DNA reads TGTGCCAGTAGTATAACCACTGAAGCTTTCTTT. As protein: CASSITTEAFF. This chain uses TRBV19 with TRBJ1-1; D not certain. The CDR3 extends over 11 amino acids. Trimming pared 2 bases from V and 4 bases from J, leaving 2 bases between. Germline V lookup: CDR1 LNHDA, CDR2 SQIVND (reference sequence).